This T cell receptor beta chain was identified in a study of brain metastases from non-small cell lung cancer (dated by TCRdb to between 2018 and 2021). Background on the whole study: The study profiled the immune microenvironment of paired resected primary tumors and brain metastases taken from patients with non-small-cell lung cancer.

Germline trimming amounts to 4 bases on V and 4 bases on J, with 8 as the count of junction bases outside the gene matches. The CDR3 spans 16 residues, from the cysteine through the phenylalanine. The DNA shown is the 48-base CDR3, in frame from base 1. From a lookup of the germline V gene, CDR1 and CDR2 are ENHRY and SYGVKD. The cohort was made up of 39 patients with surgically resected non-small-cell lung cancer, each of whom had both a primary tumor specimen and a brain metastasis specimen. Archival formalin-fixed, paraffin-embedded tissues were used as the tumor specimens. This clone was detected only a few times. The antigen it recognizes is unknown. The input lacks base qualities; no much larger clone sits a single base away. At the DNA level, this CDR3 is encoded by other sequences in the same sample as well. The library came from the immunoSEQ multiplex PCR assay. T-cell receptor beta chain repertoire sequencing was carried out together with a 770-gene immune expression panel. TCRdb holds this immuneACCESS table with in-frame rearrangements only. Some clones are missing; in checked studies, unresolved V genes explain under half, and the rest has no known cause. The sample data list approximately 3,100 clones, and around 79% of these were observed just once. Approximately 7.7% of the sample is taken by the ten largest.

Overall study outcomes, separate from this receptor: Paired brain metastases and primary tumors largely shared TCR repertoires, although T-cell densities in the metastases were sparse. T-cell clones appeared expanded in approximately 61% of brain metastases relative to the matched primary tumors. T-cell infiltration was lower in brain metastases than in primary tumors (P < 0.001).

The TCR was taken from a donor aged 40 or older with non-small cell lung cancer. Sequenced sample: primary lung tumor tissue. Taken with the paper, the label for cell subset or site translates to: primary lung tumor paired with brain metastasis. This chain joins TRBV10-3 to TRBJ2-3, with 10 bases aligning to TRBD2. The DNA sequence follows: TGTGCCATCAGTGCTGTCAGCGGGGGGGCTTCAGATACGCAGTATTTT. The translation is CAISAVSGGASDTQYF.